This is a list of T cell receptor beta chains from one sample in a study of blood T cell repertoires in COVID-19. Sequencing was performed with immunoSEQ multiplex PCR; in TCRdb, only in-frame clones are kept and a portion is missing. The sample holds 100,000 to 150,000 clones, about 88% seen once. Sequencing input: peripheral blood. These receptors were obtained from a human donor in a cohort sampled during active COVID-19. Each CDR3 is given with its conserved first and last residue. The D gene is left open where the match is weak. Clone size is shown for a subset of rows, as once, few, many or a class of expanded clone.

cdr3_length d_call j_call clone_size v_call cdr3_aa cdr3_nt
14 TRBD2 TRBJ2-7 - TRBV3-1/TRBV3-2 CASSPLAGAPEQYF TGTGCCAGCAGCCCACTCGCGGGAGCCCCCGAGCAGTACTTC
14 TRBD2 TRBJ2-1 - TRBV5-1 CASSSGRAYNEQFF TGCGCCAGCAGCTCCGGGAGGGCCTACAATGAGCAGTTCTTC
11 - TRBJ2-3 - TRBV10-3 CATASRDTQYF TGTGCCACCGCTTCGAGGGATACGCAGTATTTT
16 TRBD2 TRBJ2-7 - TRBV3-1/TRBV3-2 CASSWRGGGSGYEQYF TGTGCCAGCAGCTGGAGAGGAGGCGGGAGTGGTTACGAGCAGTACTTC
15 TRBD1 TRBJ1-4 - TRBV15 CATSRQTGGAEKLFF TGTGCCACCAGCAGGCAAACAGGGGGCGCGGAAAAACTGTTTTTT
15 - TRBJ1-6 - TRBV7-6 CASSSGTANNSPLHF TGTGCCAGCAGCTCGGGGACTGCGAATAATTCACCCCTCCACTTT
10 - TRBJ1-2 few TRBV29-1 CSVGVNGYTF TGCAGCGTTGGCGTGAATGGCTACACCTTC
15 - TRBJ1-4 - TRBV5-1 CASSPNQGFGEKLFF TGCGCCAGCAGCCCTAACCAGGGGTTCGGTGAAAAACTGTTTTTT
15 TRBD2 TRBJ2-1 - TRBV9 CASSVLSGGADEQFF TGTGCCAGCAGCGTCTTAAGCGGGGGGGCGGATGAGCAGTTCTTC
16 - TRBJ2-1 - TRBV4-2 CASSQDRGNTYNEQFF TGTGCCAGCAGCCAAGATAGGGGGAATACTTACAATGAGCAGTTCTTC
17 TRBD2 TRBJ2-5 once TRBV4-2 CASSQGFLAGSQETQYF TGTGCCAGCAGCCAAGGATTCCTAGCGGGGTCCCAAGAGACCCAGTACTTC
13 - TRBJ1-2 - TRBV6-1 CASSEDSRLGYTF TGTGCCAGCAGTGAAGATAGCCGGCTTGGCTACACCTTC
14 - TRBJ1-1 - TRBV3-1/TRBV3-2 CASSPSQGWTEAFF TGTGCCAGCAGCCCATCTCAGGGTTGGACTGAAGCTTTCTTT
14 - TRBJ2-3 - TRBV18 CASSPSPSTDTQYF TGTGCCAGCTCACCCTCCCCTAGCACAGATACGCAGTATTTT
15 - TRBJ2-7 - TRBV6-2/TRBV6-3 CASSYSGGHSYEQYF TGTGCCAGCAGTTACTCGGGGGGTCACTCCTACGAGCAGTACTTC
16 TRBD2 TRBJ2-1 - TRBV19 CASSIVSGIVMSEQFF TGTGCCAGTAGTATAGTTAGCGGGATTGTTATGAGTGAGCAGTTCTTC
13 - TRBJ2-3 - TRBV5-4 CASSLQAGDTQYF TGTGCCAGCAGCCTGCAGGCGGGAGATACGCAGTATTTT
17 - TRBJ2-6 - TRBV7-6 CASSPQTSFSGANVLTF TGTGCCAGCAGCCCCCAAACTTCTTTCTCTGGGGCCAACGTCCTGACTTTC
17 TRBD2 TRBJ2-3 - TRBV5-1 CASSLGTSGRSTDTQYF TGCGCCAGCAGCTTGGGGACTAGCGGGAGGAGCACAGATACGCAGTATTTT
13 TRBD1 TRBJ2-7 - TRBV6-5 CASSSDRPYEQYF TGTGCCAGCAGCTCGGACAGGCCCTACGAGCAGTACTTC
15 TRBD1 TRBJ1-1 - TRBV7-6 CASSFRGGPDTEAFF TGTGCCAGCAGCTTCCGAGGGGGCCCCGATACTGAAGCTTTCTTT
12 - TRBJ1-2 - TRBV10-3 CAISGTDYGYTF TGTGCCATCAGTGGGACAGATTATGGCTACACCTTC
15 - TRBJ1-2 - TRBV27 CASSLMGKANYGYTF TGTGCCAGCAGTTTAATGGGCAAAGCTAACTATGGCTACACCTTC
13 TRBD1 TRBJ2-2 few TRBV10-3 CAISRTGTGELFF TGTGCCATCAGTAGGACAGGGACCGGGGAGCTGTTTTTT
11 - TRBJ2-5 - TRBV2 CASSERETQYF TGTGCCAGCAGTGAACGGGAGACCCAGTACTTC
13 - TRBJ1-5 - TRBV7-2 CASSLDRAQPQHF TGTGCCAGCAGCTTAGACAGGGCCCAGCCCCAGCATTTT
14 - TRBJ2-7 - TRBV18 CASSQGHGPSEQYF TGTGCCAGCTCACAGGGGCATGGACCTTCCGAGCAGTACTTC
15 - TRBJ2-2 - TRBV29-1 CSVEDSAKSPGELFF TGCAGCGTTGAGGACAGCGCAAAATCACCCGGGGAGCTGTTTTTT
17 TRBD2 TRBJ2-4 - TRBV3-1/TRBV3-2 CASSPTLAGLAKNIQYF TGTGCCAGCAGCCCCACCCTAGCGGGCTTAGCCAAAAACATTCAGTACTTC
13 - TRBJ2-7 - TRBV19 CASSRLDPSEQYF TGTGCCAGTAGCCGACTAGATCCGAGTGAGCAGTACTTC
14 TRBD1 TRBJ2-2 - TRBV29-1 CSVNRDRNTGELFF TGCAGCGTTAACCGGGACAGGAACACCGGGGAGCTGTTTTTT
12 - TRBJ2-1 once TRBV14 CASSQDYGEQFF TGTGCCAGCAGCCAAGATTACGGTGAGCAGTTCTTC
19 TRBD2 TRBJ2-5 - TRBV5-1 CASSWRLAGASGYQETQYF TGCGCCAGCAGCTGGAGACTAGCGGGGGCCTCAGGGTACCAAGAGACCCAGTACTTC
16 - TRBJ2-3 - TRBV6-5 CASSYSSVAPPDTQYF TGTGCCAGCAGTTATAGCTCGGTAGCCCCCCCAGATACGCAGTATTTT
19 TRBD2 TRBJ2-3 - TRBV6-2/TRBV6-3 CASSPGVAGGSWGTDTQYF TGTGCCAGCAGCCCTGGCGTGGCGGGGGGGTCATGGGGGACAGATACGCAGTATTTT
15 - TRBJ1-6 - TRBV27 CASSFGGSAYSPLHF TGTGCCAGCAGTTTTGGAGGGTCTGCCTATTCACCCCTCCACTTT
18 TRBD2 TRBJ2-7 - TRBV5-4 CASSPRVGRGLAGGEQYF TGTGCCAGCAGCCCCCGGGTGGGTCGAGGACTAGCGGGAGGGGAGCAGTACTTC
15 - TRBJ2-1 - TRBV6-4 CASSDGGSPYNEQFF TGTGCCAGCAGTGACGGGGGGTCCCCCTACAATGAGCAGTTCTTC
14 TRBD2 TRBJ2-1 - TRBV2 CASNLQREYNEQFF TGTGCCAGCAACCTCCAGCGGGAATACAATGAGCAGTTCTTC
13 TRBD1 TRBJ2-2 - TRBV19 CASRDRVNGELFF TGTGCCAGTAGGGACAGGGTCAACGGGGAGCTGTTTTTT
15 TRBD2 TRBJ2-3 - TRBV9 CASSVGLAALDTQYF TGTGCCAGCAGCGTAGGACTAGCGGCGCTAGATACGCAGTATTTT
14 - TRBJ2-3 once TRBV30 CAWSTPGGLDTQYF TGTGCCTGGAGCACTCCGGGGGGCCTGGATACGCAGTATTTT
12 TRBD1 TRBJ2-7 few TRBV2 CASREQGEEQYF TGTGCCAGCCGCGAACAGGGGGAGGAGCAGTACTTC
15 TRBD2 TRBJ2-1 - TRBV25-1 CASSESGRSYNEQFF TGTGCCAGCAGTGAAAGCGGGAGGTCGTACAATGAGCAGTTCTTC
14 - TRBJ2-4 once TRBV15 CATSTNSPKNIQYF TGTGCCACCAGCACCAACAGTCCCAAAAACATTCAGTACTTC
13 - TRBJ2-2 - TRBV7-2 CASSRELTGELFF TGTGCCAGCAGCCGCGAACTAACCGGGGAGCTGTTTTTT
14 - TRBJ1-4 - TRBV28 CASSLDGDNEKLFF TGTGCCAGCAGCCTGGACGGGGATAATGAAAAACTGTTTTTT
16 TRBD2 TRBJ2-7 - TRBV28 CASSRLAGGWAYEQYF TGTGCCAGCAGTCGACTAGCGGGAGGGTGGGCCTACGAGCAGTACTTC
16 TRBD2 TRBJ2-7 - TRBV11-2 CASRGGRFRLFYEQYF TGTGCCAGCCGGGGGGGCAGATTTAGACTTTTCTACGAGCAGTACTTC
16 TRBD1 TRBJ2-1 - TRBV5-1 CASLYSPQGTYNEQFF TGCGCCAGCTTATATTCTCCACAGGGGACCTACAATGAGCAGTTCTTC
15 - TRBJ1-1 - TRBV6-5 CASSLGGGLNTEAFF TGTGCCAGCAGCCTGGGAGGAGGCCTGAACACTGAAGCTTTCTTT
15 - TRBJ1-1 once TRBV21-1 CASSQRGQGATEAFF TGTGCCAGCAGCCAACGGGGACAGGGGGCCACTGAAGCTTTCTTT
16 - TRBJ1-6 - TRBV27 CASSSNLLRNNSPLHF TGTGCCAGCAGTTCCAACCTTCTACGAAACAATTCACCCCTCCACTTT
15 TRBD1 TRBJ2-2 - TRBV20-1 CSASRQGVSTGELFF TGCAGTGCTAGTCGACAGGGTGTTTCGACCGGGGAGCTGTTTTTT
15 - TRBJ1-5 - TRBV19 CASNMAGTLNQPQHF TGTGCCAGTAATATGGCAGGGACATTGAATCAGCCCCAGCATTTT
17 - TRBJ2-7 - TRBV6-1 CASSDRDTWTGAYEQYF TGTGCCAGCAGTGACCGGGACACCTGGACTGGGGCCTACGAGCAGTACTTC
14 TRBD1 TRBJ1-1 once TRBV5-1 CASSSGGMNTEAFF TGCGCCAGCAGCTCAGGGGGGATGAACACTGAAGCTTTCTTT
13 - TRBJ1-1 - TRBV2 CASKTFKNTEAFF TGTGCCAGCAAGACATTTAAGAACACTGAAGCTTTCTTT
18 TRBD2 TRBJ2-5 - TRBV2 CASSWGLAGGPAQETQYF TGTGCCAGCAGCTGGGGACTAGCGGGGGGGCCTGCGCAAGAGACCCAGTACTTC